This T cell receptor (beta chain) was documented in a study of blood T cell repertoires in COVID-19 (TCRdb year 2020). Study-level background: Samples covering the acute and convalescent phases of COVID-19 were provided by collaborators in the United States, Italy and Spain. The prospective study material was composed of cDNA or gDNA derived from T cells, B-cell-depleted T cells, or PBMCs. Deeply sampled blood TCRbeta repertoires from subjects exposed to, actively infected with, or recovered from COVID-19 were included in the dataset. The repertoires were made available in a free public database intended to serve as a resource for research on the immune response to SARS-CoV-2. The samples were drawn from two sources: the first 160 participants of the ongoing ImmuneRACE study, and fewer than 1,500 subjects contributed by 6 global collaborators. A de-identified subject ID, COVID-19 status, age in years and sex were almost always included in the sample metadata. Where available, HLA class I and class II types were taken from metadata supplied by the sample provider and were not determined by assay-based typing. The study at large found these results: How much clinical and demographic metadata was included differed by source and by participant, and the metadata was provided uncurated.

The collaborating institutions used their own protocols to collect whole blood in K2EDTA tubes. Collaborator samples were shipped for TCRbeta analysis as frozen whole blood, isolated PBMCs, or DNA extracted from either sample type. In regard to this clone: The specificity of this receptor is unknown. Base qualities were left out, and no much larger clone turns up one base away. Other DNA sequences from this sample encode an identical CDR3 as well.

The junction shows trimming of 4 bases on V and 1 base on J, plus 6 bases between the germline ends. The germline V gene supplies CDR1 SGHRS and CDR2 YFSETQ. The CDR3 has 13 amino acids, counting the end cysteine and phenylalanine. Only CDR3 DNA is held: 39 bases, read in frame from base 1. TCRbeta CDR3 regions were amplified from genomic DNA by means of the immunoSEQ Assay, a bias-controlled multiplex PCR. As for how the authors treated the data: The number of nucleated cells in each sample was estimated by amplification of reference gene primers within the assay. To quantify the absolute abundance of each unique TCRbeta CDR3 rearrangement, sequence reads were collapsed and filtered. Productive Simpson clonality was computed per sample as the square root of Simpson's diversity index over productive rearrangements. TCRdb's version of the immuneACCESS table is confined to in-frame rearrangements and falls short of the full clone set. An unresolved V gene accounts for under half of the shortfall where checked; the remainder is of unknown origin. V and J calls and clone size are as listed in that table; D and trimming were resolved from the DNA. Across this sample there are around 150,000 clones, with 80% to 90% seen only once. Clones ranked in the top ten supply around 8.3% of the sample.

The TCR comes from a man aged 55 to 70 with acute or convalescent COVID-19. The material sequenced was peripheral blood. Recombination connected TRBV5-1 to TRBJ1-3; confidence is insufficient to name the D gene. This receptor carries the CDR3 CASSPGSGNTIYF. The DNA sequence reads TGCGCCAGCAGCCCCGGGTCTGGAAACACCATATATTTT.